The clone carrying this T cell receptor beta chain was seen ten or more times. Its antigen is unknown. The CDR3 is made up of 13 amino acids. Germline lookup yields CDR1 SGDLS and CDR2 YYNGEE. The V end was cut by 4 bases, the J end by 7 bases, with 14 bases between. This specimen comes from a study of beta chain features in type 1 diabetes. TCRB transcripts that were expressed got sequenced, as all of the isolated RNA had been reverse transcribed. Assay: immunoSEQ multiplex PCR; the TCRdb copy retains only in-frame clones and omits some. Altogether approximately 130,000 clones are present, about 18% being singletons, with the ten largest covering 2.6%. Study results and caveats: Significant though moderate, a shortening of TCRB CDR3s appeared in all four CD4+ subsets of Type 1 diabetes patients.

The sequenced material came from central memory CD4+ T cells from blood. The sequence was obtained from a man aged 18 to 29 with type 1 diabetes. This rearrangement joins TRBV9 to TRBJ1-2, with D tentatively TRBD1 (5 bases). CDR3 DNA: TGTGCCAGCAGCTTCCCCGGAGGGACTGGCTACACCTTC. Residues: CASSFPGGTGYTF.